The rows below give T cell receptor beta chains drawn from one sample of a study of blood T cell repertoires in COVID-19. The protocol was immunoSEQ multiplex PCR, while the TCRdb copy is restricted to in-frame clones and leaves out a portion. The sample includes fewer than 100,000 clones, about 76% of them seen just once. Input material: peripheral blood. The receptor set was obtained from a human donor in a cohort sampled during active COVID-19. Both conserved end residues are part of each CDR3. The D gene is left open where the match is weak. Not every row has a clone size; where given, it reads once, few, many or a size class.

CDR3nt	CDR3aa	d_gene	j_gene	abundance	v_gene
TGTGCCAGCACTCCTGGTACGGGTCGGCACGAGCAGTACTTC	CASTPGTGRHEQYF	-	TRBJ2-7	-	TRBV7-2
TGTGCCAGCAGCCATCTAGCGGGCGAAGCCTACGAGCAGTACTTC	CASSHLAGEAYEQYF	TRBD2	TRBJ2-7	-	TRBV5-5
TGTGCCTGGACCCTTACCTCGGGTTCACCCCTCCACTTT	CAWTLTSGSPLHF	-	TRBJ1-6	few	TRBV30
TGCGCCAGCAGCCCCGACAGCAGTCCTAACTATGGCTACACCTTC	CASSPDSSPNYGYTF	-	TRBJ1-2	-	TRBV5-1
TGTGCCAGCAGCTTGGGCTCTAGCGGAGGGAGCTCCTACAATGAGCAGTTCTTC	CASSLGSSGGSSYNEQFF	TRBD2	TRBJ2-1	-	TRBV5-4
TGTGCCAGCAGCTTTGATCCTACCCTGCAGCGGGAGAACACCGGGGAGCTGTTTTTT	CASSFDPTLQRENTGELFF	TRBD2	TRBJ2-2	-	TRBV7-8
TGTGCCAGCAGCTCCGGGACAGGGTTTGTGCAGTACTTC	CASSSGTGFVQYF	TRBD1	TRBJ2-7	once	TRBV7-9
TGTGCCAGCAGCCGACGACTAGCGGGGGAATCCACAGATACGCAGTATTTT	CASSRRLAGESTDTQYF	TRBD2	TRBJ2-3	-	TRBV3-1/TRBV3-2
TGTGCCAGCAGCCCTGAAAGCGGGCTCCGCACAGATACGCAGTATTTT	CASSPESGLRTDTQYF	-	TRBJ2-3	-	TRBV11-2
TGTGCCAGCAGTACCCGACAGGGGGCGGCCGGGGAGCTGTTTTTT	CASSTRQGAAGELFF	TRBD1	TRBJ2-2	medium-sized	TRBV25-1
TGTGCCACCAGTGACGGCAGGGGGGTCTTAGACGAGCAGTACTTC	CATSDGRGVLDEQYF	-	TRBJ2-7	-	TRBV24-1
TGTGCCAGCAGCCAGGACAGACAAGAGACCCAGTACTTC	CASSQDRQETQYF	-	TRBJ2-5	-	TRBV3-1/TRBV3-2
TGCGCCAGCAGCACTACAGGGAGCTCCTACAATGAGCAGTTCTTC	CASSTTGSSYNEQFF	-	TRBJ2-1	-	TRBV5-1
TGTGCCAGCAGTCTAGGGAAGACTAGCGGAAGCTCCTACGAGCAGTACTTC	CASSLGKTSGSSYEQYF	TRBD2	TRBJ2-7	-	TRBV6-6
TGTGCCAGCAGCTCCCCTCGAGGCGAGCAGTACTTC	CASSSPRGEQYF	-	TRBJ2-7	-	TRBV11-2
TGTGCCAGCAGCTGGGACAGAGAATACGAGCAGTACTTC	CASSWDREYEQYF	TRBD1	TRBJ2-7	few	TRBV12-3/TRBV12-4
TGTGCCAGCAGTTACAAGAGGACTAGCGGGAGCACAGATACGCAGTATTTT	CASSYKRTSGSTDTQYF	TRBD2	TRBJ2-3	-	TRBV6-2/TRBV6-3
TGTGCCAGCAGCGCCGGGACAGTGAACACTGAAGCTTTCTTT	CASSAGTVNTEAFF	TRBD1	TRBJ1-1	-	TRBV7-9